The clone carrying this TCR beta chain was recorded many times. Graves' hyperthyroidism is called stable when ophthalmopathy does not progress within 18 months. The sample belongs to a study of T cells in Graves' hyperthyroidism and ophthalmopathy. TCR beta CDR3 region amplification was performed from RNA transcripts. A first-round RT-PCR of the TCR CDR3 used the HTBI primer set. From the multiplex PCR reads, TCRdb called clonotypes with MiXCR, one entry per CDR3 protein. The data hold under 450,000 distinct CDR3 sequences, with around 16% observed a single time. This CDR3 comprises 17 residues. CDR1 and CDR2 from the germline V gene are LGHDT and YNNKEL (reference sequence). Trimming took 3 bases from V and 4 from J; bases not matched to a gene: 7.

The sample consisted of blood. The gene calls are TRBV3-1 and TRBJ2-1; the match to TRBD2 covers 12 bases. This receptor was taken from a woman aged 18 to 35 with Graves' hyperthyroidism. The CDR3 nucleotides read TGTGCCAGCAGCCACGAAGGGACTAGCGGGTGGTACAATGAGCAGTTCTTC. Residues: CASSHEGTSGWYNEQFF.